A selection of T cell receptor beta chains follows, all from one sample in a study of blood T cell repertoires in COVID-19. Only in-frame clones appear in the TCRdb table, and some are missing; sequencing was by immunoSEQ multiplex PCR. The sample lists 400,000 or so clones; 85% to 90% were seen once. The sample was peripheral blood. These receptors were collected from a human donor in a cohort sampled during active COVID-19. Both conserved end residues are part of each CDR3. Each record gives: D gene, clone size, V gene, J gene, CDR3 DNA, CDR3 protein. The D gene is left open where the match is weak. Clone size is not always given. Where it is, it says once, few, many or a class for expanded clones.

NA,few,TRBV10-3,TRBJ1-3,TGTGCCACCGTACAGAGCTCTGGAAACACCATATATTTT,CATVQSSGNTIYF
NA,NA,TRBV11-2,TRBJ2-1,TGTGCCAGCAGCCCTATCCAGGCCCACAATGAGCAGTTCTTC,CASSPIQAHNEQFF
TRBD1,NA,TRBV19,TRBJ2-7,TGTGCCAGTGCAAGGGACAGCCGCTACGAGCAGTACTTC,CASARDSRYEQYF
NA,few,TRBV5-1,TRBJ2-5,TGCGCCAGCAGCTTGGCCAGGGAGACCCAGTACTTC,CASSLARETQYF
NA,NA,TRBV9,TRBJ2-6,TGTGCCAGCAGCGTTGGTGGGCAGGGAACCCTCTCTGGGGCCAACGTCCTGACTTTC,CASSVGGQGTLSGANVLTF
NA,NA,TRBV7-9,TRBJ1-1,TGTGCCAGCAGCCAGGGATGGAACACTGAAGCTTTCTTT,CASSQGWNTEAFF
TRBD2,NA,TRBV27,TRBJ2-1,TGTGCCAGCAGTCCCCGGACTAGCGGGATGGCCTACAATGAGCAGTTCTTC,CASSPRTSGMAYNEQFF
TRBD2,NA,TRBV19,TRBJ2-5,TGTGCCAGTAGTCCCAGACTAGCGGGAGAGACCCAGTACTTC,CASSPRLAGETQYF
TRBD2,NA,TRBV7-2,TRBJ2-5,TGTGCCAGCACCCAGAGGCTAGCGGGGGGGCGAGAGACCCAGTACTTC,CASTQRLAGGRETQYF
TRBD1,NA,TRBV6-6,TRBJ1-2,TGTGCCAGCAGAGAGACAGGGGCAAGCGCTAACTATGGCTACACCTTC,CASRETGASANYGYTF
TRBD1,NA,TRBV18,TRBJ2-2,TGTGCCAGCTCATCCCGGACAGGGGACACCGGGGAGCTGTTTTTT,CASSSRTGDTGELFF
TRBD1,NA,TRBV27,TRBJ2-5,TGTGCCAGCAGTTCTCAGGGGGATGAGCAAGAGACCCAGTACTTC,CASSSQGDEQETQYF
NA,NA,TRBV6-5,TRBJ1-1,TGTGCCAGCAGCTCGTTGGACAGTATTAAAGAAGCTTTCTTT,CASSSLDSIKEAFF
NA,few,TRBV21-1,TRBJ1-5,TGTGCCAGCAGCAAATTCTCGTGGGACATTGAAGTGGAGCCCCAGCATTTT,CASSKFSWDIEVEPQHF
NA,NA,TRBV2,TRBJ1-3,TGTGCCAGCAGCGCCGGGACAATGGGAAACACCATATATTTT,CASSAGTMGNTIYF
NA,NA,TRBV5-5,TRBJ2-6,TGTGCCAGCAGCTTTGAGGGCCTTCGGCAAATCTCTGGGGCCAACGTCCTGACTTTC,CASSFEGLRQISGANVLTF
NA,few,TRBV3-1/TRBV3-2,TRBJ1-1,TGTGCCAGCAGCCAAGATTATATAAACACTGAAGCTTTCTTT,CASSQDYINTEAFF
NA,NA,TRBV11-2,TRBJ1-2,TGTGCCAGCAGCTTAGCCGGCAAGAGGGGCGGGGTCGGCTATGGCTACACCTTC,CASSLAGKRGGVGYGYTF
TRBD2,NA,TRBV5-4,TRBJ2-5,TGTGCCAGCAGCCGGGGACTAGAACAAGAGACCCAGTACTTC,CASSRGLEQETQYF
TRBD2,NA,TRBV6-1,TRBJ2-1,TGTGCCAGCAGTGATCGACTAGCGGGACCGAATGAGCAGTTCTTC,CASSDRLAGPNEQFF
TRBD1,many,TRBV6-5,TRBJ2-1,TGTGCCAGCAGACGGGACAGGGGTAGATACAATGAGCAGTTCTTC,CASRRDRGRYNEQFF
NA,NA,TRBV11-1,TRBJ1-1,TGTGCCAGCAGCCTGGGGGGATTGAACACTGAAGCTTTCTTT,CASSLGGLNTEAFF
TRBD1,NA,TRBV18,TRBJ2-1,TGTGCCAGCTCACCACGACAGACAGGGGTCTCCTACAATGAGCAGTTCTTC,CASSPRQTGVSYNEQFF